Listed below are T cell receptor beta chains from one sample, sequenced in a study of cytomegalovirus exposure and HLA in healthy donors. Generated by immunoSEQ multiplex PCR, the TCRdb table keeps only in-frame clones and is missing some. The sample carries a few hundred thousand clones, 80% to 85% recorded once. What was sequenced was PBMCs. The receptors here all came from a young woman in good health and CMV-seropositive. Both conserved end residues are part of each CDR3. Fields, in order: D gene, clone size, J gene, V gene, CDR3 protein, CDR3 DNA. The D gene is left open where the match is weak. Some rows mark clone size as missing; the rest say once, few, many or name a class of expanded clone.

D gene: TRBD1
clone size: .
J gene: TRBJ1-2
V gene: TRBV5-1
CDR3 protein: CASSPKPGQGEDGYTF
CDR3 DNA: TGCGCCAGCAGCCCCAAACCGGGACAGGGGGAGGATGGCTACACCTTC

D gene: TRBD1
clone size: .
J gene: TRBJ1-4
V gene: TRBV11-3
CDR3 protein: CASSSGTVNEKLFF
CDR3 DNA: TGTGCCAGCAGCTCCGGGACAGTTAATGAAAAACTGTTTTTT

D gene: .
clone size: .
J gene: TRBJ1-4
V gene: TRBV28
CDR3 protein: CASSFNFGATNEKLFF
CDR3 DNA: TGTGCCAGCAGTTTTAATTTCGGTGCAACTAATGAAAAACTGTTTTTT

D gene: .
clone size: .
J gene: TRBJ2-5
V gene: TRBV2
CDR3 protein: CAPGFGETQYF
CDR3 DNA: TGTGCTCCCGGATTTGGAGAGACCCAGTACTTC

D gene: .
clone size: .
J gene: TRBJ2-7
V gene: TRBV12-2
CDR3 protein: CASRSPAGTSGSNAYEQYF
CDR3 DNA: TGTGCAAGTCGCTCCCCGGCTGGGACTAGCGGGAGTAATGCCTACGAGCAGTACTTC

D gene: TRBD2
clone size: few
J gene: TRBJ2-1
V gene: TRBV10-3
CDR3 protein: CAISLAGEEQFF
CDR3 DNA: TGTGCCATCAGTCTAGCGGGAGAGGAGCAGTTCTTC

D gene: .
clone size: once
J gene: TRBJ2-5
V gene: TRBV9
CDR3 protein: CASSVSQETQYF
CDR3 DNA: TGTGCCAGCAGCGTAAGCCAAGAGACCCAGTACTTC

D gene: .
clone size: .
J gene: TRBJ2-5
V gene: TRBV9
CDR3 protein: CASSVSVGGETQYF
CDR3 DNA: TGTGCCAGCAGCGTAAGTGTAGGTGGGGAGACCCAGTACTTC

D gene: .
clone size: once
J gene: TRBJ2-7
V gene: TRBV6-6
CDR3 protein: CASSTNRANEQYF
CDR3 DNA: TGTGCCAGCAGTACGAACCGCGCGAACGAGCAGTACTTC

D gene: TRBD1
clone size: .
J gene: TRBJ1-1
V gene: TRBV6-5
CDR3 protein: CASSYSQGSDTEAFF
CDR3 DNA: TGTGCCAGCAGTTACTCACAGGGGTCGGACACTGAAGCTTTCTTT

D gene: .
clone size: few
J gene: TRBJ2-6
V gene: TRBV7-9
CDR3 protein: CASILSGANVLTF
CDR3 DNA: TGTGCCAGCATCCTCTCTGGGGCCAACGTCCTGACTTTC

D gene: .
clone size: .
J gene: TRBJ1-1
V gene: TRBV5-1
CDR3 protein: CASSLTGGHTEAFF
CDR3 DNA: TGCGCCAGCAGCTTAACGGGCGGGCACACTGAAGCTTTCTTT

D gene: .
clone size: .
J gene: TRBJ1-5
V gene: TRBV7-6
CDR3 protein: CASSLAPGYYQPQHF
CDR3 DNA: TGTGCCAGCAGCTTAGCCCCTGGGTACTATCAGCCCCAGCATTTT

D gene: .
clone size: .
J gene: TRBJ2-7
V gene: TRBV27
CDR3 protein: CASSSNRAYEQYF
CDR3 DNA: TGTGCCAGCAGTTCCAACAGAGCCTACGAGCAGTACTTC

D gene: .
clone size: .
J gene: TRBJ2-7
V gene: TRBV5-1
CDR3 protein: CASSFAGIDEQYF
CDR3 DNA: TGCGCCAGCAGCTTCGCGGGAATCGACGAGCAGTACTTC

D gene: .
clone size: few
J gene: TRBJ1-5
V gene: TRBV2
CDR3 protein: CASNGHLNQPQHF
CDR3 DNA: TGTGCCAGCAATGGGCATCTAAACCAGCCCCAGCATTTT

D gene: .
clone size: .
J gene: TRBJ2-2
V gene: TRBV4-2
CDR3 protein: CASSQDGFHGVTGELFF
CDR3 DNA: TGTGCCAGCAGCCAAGATGGGTTTCATGGGGTCACCGGGGAGCTGTTTTTT

D gene: TRBD2
clone size: .
J gene: TRBJ2-7
V gene: TRBV9
CDR3 protein: CASSLGRGSGGTEQYF
CDR3 DNA: TGTGCCAGCAGCTTAGGGAGGGGAAGTGGGGGGACCGAGCAGTACTTC

D gene: .
clone size: .
J gene: TRBJ2-7
V gene: TRBV29-1
CDR3 protein: CSVETGYEQYF
CDR3 DNA: TGCAGCGTTGAAACAGGGTACGAGCAGTACTTC

D gene: .
clone size: .
J gene: TRBJ2-1
V gene: TRBV5-1
CDR3 protein: CASRYRVSDDNEQFF
CDR3 DNA: TGCGCCAGCAGGTACAGGGTCTCGGACGACAATGAGCAGTTCTTC

D gene: TRBD1
clone size: .
J gene: TRBJ2-4
V gene: TRBV29-1
CDR3 protein: CSVDIRGPRSKNIQYF
CDR3 DNA: TGCAGCGTTGATATCAGGGGGCCAAGATCCAAAAACATTCAGTACTTC

D gene: TRBD1
clone size: .
J gene: TRBJ2-7
V gene: TRBV6-5
CDR3 protein: CASSRGTGGDGEQYF
CDR3 DNA: TGTGCCAGCAGCCGGGGGACAGGGGGGGATGGCGAGCAGTACTTC

D gene: .
clone size: .
J gene: TRBJ1-4
V gene: TRBV7-2
CDR3 protein: CASSRGPVEKLFF
CDR3 DNA: TGTGCCAGCAGCCGAGGCCCCGTTGAAAAACTGTTTTTT

D gene: .
clone size: .
J gene: TRBJ2-5
V gene: TRBV30
CDR3 protein: CAWIRRAEQETQYF
CDR3 DNA: TGTGCCTGGATTCGCAGGGCTGAACAAGAGACCCAGTACTTC

D gene: TRBD2
clone size: .
J gene: TRBJ2-1
V gene: TRBV6-5
CDR3 protein: CASARQAGAYNEQFF
CDR3 DNA: TGTGCCAGCGCCCGGCAAGCGGGAGCTTACAATGAGCAGTTCTTC

D gene: .
clone size: .
J gene: TRBJ2-7
V gene: TRBV18
CDR3 protein: CASSMTGSYEQYF
CDR3 DNA: TGTGCCAGCTCCATGACAGGCTCCTACGAGCAGTACTTC

D gene: .
clone size: .
J gene: TRBJ2-1
V gene: TRBV4-1
CDR3 protein: CASSQGPPGNNEQFF
CDR3 DNA: TGCGCCAGCAGCCAAGGGCCGCCAGGGAACAATGAGCAGTTCTTC

D gene: .
clone size: .
J gene: TRBJ2-7
V gene: TRBV2
CDR3 protein: CASRAGRQAYEQYF
CDR3 DNA: TGTGCCAGCAGGGCCGGTCGGCAGGCCTACGAGCAGTACTTC

D gene: .
clone size: .
J gene: TRBJ1-5
V gene: TRBV27
CDR3 protein: CASSFRGSNQPQHF
CDR3 DNA: TGTGCCAGCAGTTTTAGGGGGAGCAATCAGCCCCAGCATTTT

D gene: .
clone size: .
J gene: TRBJ2-1
V gene: TRBV25-1
CDR3 protein: CASSGPFNEQFF
CDR3 DNA: TGTGCCAGTTCGGGACCCTTCAATGAGCAGTTCTTC

D gene: .
clone size: once
J gene: TRBJ2-7
V gene: TRBV19
CDR3 protein: CASTDRTTYEQYF
CDR3 DNA: TGTGCCAGTACCGACAGGACGACCTACGAGCAGTACTTC

D gene: .
clone size: .
J gene: TRBJ1-1
V gene: TRBV6-5
CDR3 protein: CASSYGGNTEAFF
CDR3 DNA: TGTGCCAGCAGTTACGGGGGGAACACTGAAGCTTTCTTT

D gene: .
clone size: .
J gene: TRBJ1-4
V gene: TRBV2
CDR3 protein: CASRRSSNEKLFF
CDR3 DNA: TGTGCCAGTCGAAGGAGCTCTAATGAAAAACTGTTTTTT

D gene: TRBD2
clone size: .
J gene: TRBJ2-1
V gene: TRBV27
CDR3 protein: CASSLPGLANEQFF
CDR3 DNA: TGTGCCAGCAGTTTACCGGGACTAGCCAATGAGCAGTTCTTC

D gene: TRBD1
clone size: .
J gene: TRBJ2-7
V gene: TRBV28
CDR3 protein: CASSTTGGASYEQYF
CDR3 DNA: TGTGCCAGCAGTACCACAGGGGGCGCTTCCTACGAGCAGTACTTC

D gene: TRBD2
clone size: .
J gene: TRBJ2-5
V gene: TRBV29-1
CDR3 protein: CSVEDDLGLAGGPRETQYF
CDR3 DNA: TGCAGCGTTGAAGACGACTTAGGACTAGCGGGAGGGCCTAGAGAGACCCAGTACTTC

D gene: .
clone size: .
J gene: TRBJ1-1
V gene: TRBV6-5
CDR3 protein: CASSYSTVDTEAFF
CDR3 DNA: TGTGCCAGCAGTTACTCGACGGTGGACACTGAAGCTTTCTTT

D gene: .
clone size: few
J gene: TRBJ1-5
V gene: TRBV30
CDR3 protein: CAWSVQDNQPQHF
CDR3 DNA: TGTGCCTGGAGTGTACAGGATAATCAGCCCCAGCATTTT

D gene: .
clone size: .
J gene: TRBJ2-3
V gene: TRBV9
CDR3 protein: CASSGGGSTDTQYF
CDR3 DNA: TGTGCCAGCAGCGGGGGCGGTAGCACAGATACGCAGTATTTT

D gene: .
clone size: .
J gene: TRBJ2-1
V gene: TRBV6-5
CDR3 protein: CASSFAFSSIYNEQFF
CDR3 DNA: TGTGCCAGCAGTTTCGCTTTCTCGAGCATCTACAATGAGCAGTTCTTC